The 7 T cell receptor beta chains below all came from one sample that was sequenced in a study of T cell responses to AZD1222 COVID-19 vaccine. Generated by immunoSEQ multiplex PCR, the TCRdb table keeps only in-frame clones and is missing some. The sample records tens of thousands of clones, 85% to 90% being singletons. This sample comprised peripheral blood, obtained 28 days after the second AZD1222 dose. All receptors come from an adult who received the AZD1222 COVID-19 vaccine.

This chain joins TRBV7-8 and TRBJ1-5, with D possibly TRBD1 on 6 matching bases. The CDR3 has 16 residues. The V gene's germline CDR1 is SGHVS and CDR2 FQNEAQ. The germline V and J ends were trimmed by 4 bases and 1 base, with 14 bases remaining between them. CDR3 loop: CASSSLRGLSNQPQHF. CDR3 nucleotides: TGTGCCAGCAGCTCCTTACGGGGGCTGAGCAATCAGCCCCAGCATTTT.

The chain uses TRBV6-5 and TRBJ1-2; 10 bases match TRBD1. V trimming: 6 bases; J trimming: 1 base; junction bases outside the gene matches: 2. The CDR3 loop spans 14 amino acids. Germline V CDR1 and CDR2: MNHEY, SVGAGI. The CDR3 loop is CASRRDRGNYGYTF. The CDR3 bases are TGTGCCAGCAGGAGGGACAGGGGTAACTATGGCTACACCTTC.

This clone appeared once. The rearrangement uses TRBV30 and TRBJ1-1; D uncertain. V shed 0 bases and J shed 4 bases, with 12 bases lying between them. This CDR3 contains 14 residues. Germline V gene data show CDR1 as GTSNPN and CDR2 as SVGIG (reference sequence). CDR3 loop: CAWSVRRTGTEAFF. The CDR3 DNA sequence: TGTGCCTGGAGTGTAAGGCGGACGGGCACTGAAGCTTTCTTT.

The chain carries TRBV2 and TRBJ1-6, with D possibly TRBD1 on 5 matching bases. Trimming stripped 8 bases from V and 7 bases from J, with 9 bases between. Looked up from germline, CDR1 is SNHLY and CDR2 is FYNNEI. This CDR3 region has 12 residues. The CDR3 bases are TGTGCCAGCGCTAACAGGAATTCACCCCTCCACTTT. It yields the protein CASANRNSPLHF.

This rearrangement joins TRBV3-1 (or the pseudogene TRBV3-2) to TRBJ1-2; D gene ambiguous. Germline values: CDR1 LGHDT, CDR2 YNNKEL (reference sequence). The CDR3 spans 12 residues. The V gene lost 3 bases and the J gene lost 7 bases, with 9 bases spanning the gap. CDR3 loop: CASSHHLGGYTF. The CDR3 DNA reads TGTGCCAGCAGCCATCATTTGGGTGGCTACACCTTC.

In its sample, this clone was seen once. V and J are TRBV19 and TRBJ2-6, with D perhaps given as TRBD1 or TRBD2 (5 bases each). CDR3 length: 16 residues. V shed 1 base and J shed 2 bases, with 9 bases lying between them. Germline CDR1 reads LNHDA; CDR2 reads SQIVND (reference sequence). The CDR3 sequence: CASSIVGGTGANVLTF. The CDR3 region has the DNA TGTGCCAGTAGTATAGTTGGGGGAACTGGGGCCAACGTCCTGACTTTC.

This chain uses TRBV6-1 with TRBJ2-5, with TRBD1 matching over 9 bases. Germline trimming cut 3 bases from V and 5 bases from J; bases unmatched to any gene: 13. This CDR3 region has 17 residues. Germline CDR1 and CDR2: MNHNS and SASEGT. As DNA, the CDR3 is TGTGCCAGCAGTGACCCCACCCGGGGACAGGGAGGGGAGACCCAGTACTTC. Its protein product is CASSDPTRGQGGETQYF.